This T cell receptor beta chain was retrieved from a study of metastatic and nonmetastatic thyroid tumors. In the study overall: Thyroid patients, malignant and benign, had repertoires compared across blood and tumor or nodule tissue.

Original processing notes: A classifier of distant metastasis in papillary thyroid cancer was built from CDR3 differences (across clinicopathological groups). MiXCR was used by TCRdb to re-call the PCR reads. The V and J calls follow TCRdb's processing rather than the paper's. The sample records about 20,000 clones, 30% to 40% being singletons. There were no patients who had received any treatment before thyroid surgery. This CDR3 region has 20 residues. The germline gives CDR1 SGHVS, CDR2 FQNEAQ. V lost 2 bases to trimming and J lost 4 bases; unmatched junction nucleotides: 17. Study results and caveats: According to reports, the diversity of TCR beta was significantly higher in malignant thyroid tumors than in benign nodules, and this held in both blood and tumor samples.

Notes on this clone: Its target is unknown.

The sample taken for sequencing was tumor tissue. This chain joins TRBV7-8 and TRBJ2-1; 10 positions match TRBD2. The receptor's source is a male donor with papillary thyroid cancer or a benign thyroid nodule (not recorded which). Some clones in this sample may be carry-over from other donors' samples. CDR3 nucleotide sequence: TGTGCCAGCAGCTTAATCCCACCGGGCCTAGCGGGAGTTTCGTACAATGAGCAGTTCTTC. Translating gives CASSLIPPGLAGVSYNEQFF.